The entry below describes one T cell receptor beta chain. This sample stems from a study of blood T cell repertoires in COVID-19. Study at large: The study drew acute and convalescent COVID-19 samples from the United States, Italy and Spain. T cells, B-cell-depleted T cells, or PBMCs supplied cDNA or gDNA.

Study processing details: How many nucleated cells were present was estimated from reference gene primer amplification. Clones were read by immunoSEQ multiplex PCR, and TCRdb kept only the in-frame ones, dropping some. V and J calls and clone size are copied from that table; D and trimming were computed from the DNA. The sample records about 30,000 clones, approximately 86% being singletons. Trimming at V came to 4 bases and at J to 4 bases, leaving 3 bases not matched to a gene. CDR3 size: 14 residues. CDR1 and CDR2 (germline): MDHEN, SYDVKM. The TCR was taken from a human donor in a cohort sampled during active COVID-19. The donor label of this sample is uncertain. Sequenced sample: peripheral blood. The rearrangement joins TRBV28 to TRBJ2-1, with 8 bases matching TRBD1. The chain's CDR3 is CASSSDRVYNEQFF. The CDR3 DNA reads TGTGCCAGCAGTTCGGACAGGGTATACAATGAGCAGTTCTTC.